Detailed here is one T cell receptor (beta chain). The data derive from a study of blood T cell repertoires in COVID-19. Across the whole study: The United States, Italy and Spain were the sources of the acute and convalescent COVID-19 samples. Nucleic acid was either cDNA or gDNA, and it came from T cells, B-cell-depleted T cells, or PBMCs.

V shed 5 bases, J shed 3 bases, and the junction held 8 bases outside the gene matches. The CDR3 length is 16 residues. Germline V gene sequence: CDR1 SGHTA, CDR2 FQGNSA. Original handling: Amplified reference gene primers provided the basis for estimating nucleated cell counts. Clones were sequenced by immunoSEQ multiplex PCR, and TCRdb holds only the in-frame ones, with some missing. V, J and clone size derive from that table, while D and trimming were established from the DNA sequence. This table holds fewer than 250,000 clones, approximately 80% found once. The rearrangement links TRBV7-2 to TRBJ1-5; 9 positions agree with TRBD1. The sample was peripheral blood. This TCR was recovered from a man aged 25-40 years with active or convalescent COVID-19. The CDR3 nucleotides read TGTGCCAGCAGCCTGGCCGGGACAGGGATCAATCAGCCCCAGCATTTT. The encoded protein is CASSLAGTGINQPQHF.